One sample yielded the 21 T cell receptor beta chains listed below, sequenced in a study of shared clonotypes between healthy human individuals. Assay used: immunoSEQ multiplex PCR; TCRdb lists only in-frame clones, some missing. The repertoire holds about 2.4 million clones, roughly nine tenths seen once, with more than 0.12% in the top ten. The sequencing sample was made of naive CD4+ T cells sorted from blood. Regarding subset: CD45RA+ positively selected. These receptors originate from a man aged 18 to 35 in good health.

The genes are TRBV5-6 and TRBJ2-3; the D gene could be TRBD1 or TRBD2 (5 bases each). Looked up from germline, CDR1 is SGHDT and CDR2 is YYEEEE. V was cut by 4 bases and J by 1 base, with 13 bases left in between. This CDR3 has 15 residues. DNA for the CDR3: TGTGCCAGCAGCGTGGGACGATTAGGCACAGATACGCAGTATTTT. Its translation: CASSVGRLGTDTQYF.

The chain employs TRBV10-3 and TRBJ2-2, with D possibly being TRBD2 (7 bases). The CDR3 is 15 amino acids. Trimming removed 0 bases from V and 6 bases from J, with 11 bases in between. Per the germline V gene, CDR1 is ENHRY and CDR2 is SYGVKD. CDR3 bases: TGTGCCATCAGTGAGTCATACGGGGGGCCCGGGGAGCTGTTTTTT. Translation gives CAISESYGGPGELFF.

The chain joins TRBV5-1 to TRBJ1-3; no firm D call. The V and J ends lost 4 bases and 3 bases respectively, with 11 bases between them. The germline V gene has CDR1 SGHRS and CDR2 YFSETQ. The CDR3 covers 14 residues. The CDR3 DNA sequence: TGCGCCAGCAGCATGTCCTTCGATGGAAACACCATATATTTT. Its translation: CASSMSFDGNTIYF.

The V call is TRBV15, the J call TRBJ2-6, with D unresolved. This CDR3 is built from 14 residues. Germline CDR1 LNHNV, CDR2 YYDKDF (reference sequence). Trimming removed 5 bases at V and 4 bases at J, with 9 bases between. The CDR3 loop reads CATSGVAGANVLTF. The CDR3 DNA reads TGTGCCACCAGCGGGGTCGCAGGGGCCAACGTCCTGACTTTC.

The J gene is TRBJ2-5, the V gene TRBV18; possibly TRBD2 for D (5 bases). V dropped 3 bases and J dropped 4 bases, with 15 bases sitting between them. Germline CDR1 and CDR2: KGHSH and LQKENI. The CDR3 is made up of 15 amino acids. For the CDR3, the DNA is TGTGCCAGCTCACCCGATTGGGGAGTGGGAGAGACCCAGTACTTC. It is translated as CASSPDWGVGETQYF.

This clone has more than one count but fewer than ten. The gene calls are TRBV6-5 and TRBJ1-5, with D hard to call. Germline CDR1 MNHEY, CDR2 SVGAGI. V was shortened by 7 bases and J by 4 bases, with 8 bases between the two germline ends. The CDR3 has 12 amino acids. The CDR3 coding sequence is TGTGCCAGCACTTCGGGGAATCAGCCCCAGCATTTT. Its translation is CASTSGNQPQHF.

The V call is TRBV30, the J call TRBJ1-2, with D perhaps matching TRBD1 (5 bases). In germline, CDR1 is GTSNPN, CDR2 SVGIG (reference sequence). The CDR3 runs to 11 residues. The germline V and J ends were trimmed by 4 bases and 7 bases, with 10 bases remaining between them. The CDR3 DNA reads TGTGCCTGGAACCATGGGGGTGGCTACACCTTC. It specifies CAWNHGGGYTF.

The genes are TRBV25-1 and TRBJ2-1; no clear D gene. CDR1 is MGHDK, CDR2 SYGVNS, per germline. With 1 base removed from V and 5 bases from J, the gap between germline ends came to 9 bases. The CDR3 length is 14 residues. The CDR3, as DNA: TGTGCCAGCAGTGAATTGAGTAGCCACAATGAGCAGTTCTTC. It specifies CASSELSSHNEQFF.

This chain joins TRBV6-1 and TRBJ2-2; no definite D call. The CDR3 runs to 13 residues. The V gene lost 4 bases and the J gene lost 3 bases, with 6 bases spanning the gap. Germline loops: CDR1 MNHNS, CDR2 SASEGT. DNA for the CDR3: TGTGCCAGCAGTGGGGTGGACACCGGGGAGCTGTTTTTT. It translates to CASSGVDTGELFF.

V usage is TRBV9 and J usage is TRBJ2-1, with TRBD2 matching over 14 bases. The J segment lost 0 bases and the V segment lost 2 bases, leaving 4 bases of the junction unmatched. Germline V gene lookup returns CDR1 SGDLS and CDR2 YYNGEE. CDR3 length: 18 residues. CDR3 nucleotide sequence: TGTGCCAGCAGCGTCCGGACTAGCGGGAGGACCTCCTACAATGAGCAGTTCTTC. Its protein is CASSVRTSGRTSYNEQFF. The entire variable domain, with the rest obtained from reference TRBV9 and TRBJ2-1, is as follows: DSGVTQTPKHLITATGQRVTLRCSPRSGDLSVYWYQQSLDQGLQFLIQYYNGEERAKGNILERFSAQQFPDLHSELNLSSLELGDSALYFCASSVRTSGRTSYNEQFFGPGTRLTVL.

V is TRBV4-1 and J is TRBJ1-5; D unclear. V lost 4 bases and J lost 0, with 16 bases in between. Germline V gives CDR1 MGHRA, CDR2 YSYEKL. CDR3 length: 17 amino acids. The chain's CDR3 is CASSLTPVANSNQPQHF. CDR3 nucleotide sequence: TGCGCCAGCAGCCTCACCCCCGTTGCGAATAGCAATCAGCCCCAGCATTTT.

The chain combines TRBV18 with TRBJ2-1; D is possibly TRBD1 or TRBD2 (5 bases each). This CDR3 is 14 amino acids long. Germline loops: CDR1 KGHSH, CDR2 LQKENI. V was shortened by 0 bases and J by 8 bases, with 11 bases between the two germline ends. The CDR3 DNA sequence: TGTGCCAGCTCACCACCGCCCGGGGCAGATGAGCAGTTCTTC. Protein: CASSPPPGADEQFF.

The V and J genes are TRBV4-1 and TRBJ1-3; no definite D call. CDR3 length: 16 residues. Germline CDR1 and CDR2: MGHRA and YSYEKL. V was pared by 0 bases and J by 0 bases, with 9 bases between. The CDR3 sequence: CASSQDRRNSGNTIYF. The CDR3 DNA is TGCGCCAGCAGCCAAGATCGTCGGAACTCTGGAAACACCATATATTTT.

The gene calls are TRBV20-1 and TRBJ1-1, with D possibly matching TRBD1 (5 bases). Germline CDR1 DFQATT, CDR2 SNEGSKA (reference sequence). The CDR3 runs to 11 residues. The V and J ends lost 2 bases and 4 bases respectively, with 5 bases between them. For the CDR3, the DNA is TGCAGTGCTAGAACAGGCACTGAAGCTTTCTTT. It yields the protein CSARTGTEAFF.

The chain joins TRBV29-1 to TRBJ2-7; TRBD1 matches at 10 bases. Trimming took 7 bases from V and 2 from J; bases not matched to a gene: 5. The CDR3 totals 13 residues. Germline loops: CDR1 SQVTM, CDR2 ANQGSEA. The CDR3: CSGLGQGTYEQYF. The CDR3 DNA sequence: TGCAGCGGCTTGGGACAGGGGACCTACGAGCAGTACTTC.

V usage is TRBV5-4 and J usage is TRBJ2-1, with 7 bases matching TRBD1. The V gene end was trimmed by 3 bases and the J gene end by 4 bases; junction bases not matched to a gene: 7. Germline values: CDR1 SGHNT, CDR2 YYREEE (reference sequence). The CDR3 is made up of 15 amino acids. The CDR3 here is CASSSRDRPYNEQFF. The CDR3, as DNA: TGTGCCAGCAGCTCCCGGGACAGACCTTACAATGAGCAGTTCTTC.

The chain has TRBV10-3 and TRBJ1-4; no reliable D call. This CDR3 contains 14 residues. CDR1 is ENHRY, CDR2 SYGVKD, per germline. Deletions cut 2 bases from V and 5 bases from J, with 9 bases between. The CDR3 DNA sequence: TGTGCCATCAGTGAGGGACTCCGGAATGAAAAACTGTTTTTT. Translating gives CAISEGLRNEKLFF.

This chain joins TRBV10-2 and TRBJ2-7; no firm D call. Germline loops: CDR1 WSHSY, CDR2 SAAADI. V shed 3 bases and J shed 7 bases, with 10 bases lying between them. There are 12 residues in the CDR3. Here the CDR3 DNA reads TGCGCCAGCAGTGATGGCGTTGGGGAGCAGTACTTC. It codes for CASSDGVGEQYF.

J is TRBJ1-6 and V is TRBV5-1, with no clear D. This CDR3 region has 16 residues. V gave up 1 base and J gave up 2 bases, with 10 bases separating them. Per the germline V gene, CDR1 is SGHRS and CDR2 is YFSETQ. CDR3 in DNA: TGCGCCAGCAGCTTGCTAGGGTTCACCTATAATTCACCCCTCCACTTT. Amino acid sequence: CASSLLGFTYNSPLHF.

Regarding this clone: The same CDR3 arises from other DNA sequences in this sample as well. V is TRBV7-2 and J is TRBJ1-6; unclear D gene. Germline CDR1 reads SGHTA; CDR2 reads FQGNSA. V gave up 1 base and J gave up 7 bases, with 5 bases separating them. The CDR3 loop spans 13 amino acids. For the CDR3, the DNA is TGTGCCAGCAGCTTAGGCTGGAATTCACCCCTCCACTTT. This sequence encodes CASSLGWNSPLHF.

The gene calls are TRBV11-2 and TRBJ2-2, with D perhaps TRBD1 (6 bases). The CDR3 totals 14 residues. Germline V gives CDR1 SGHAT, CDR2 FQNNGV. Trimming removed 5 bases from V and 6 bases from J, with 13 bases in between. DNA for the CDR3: TGTGCCAGCAGCCAGGACAGTTATTCCGGGGAGCTGTTTTTT. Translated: CASSQDSYSGELFF.